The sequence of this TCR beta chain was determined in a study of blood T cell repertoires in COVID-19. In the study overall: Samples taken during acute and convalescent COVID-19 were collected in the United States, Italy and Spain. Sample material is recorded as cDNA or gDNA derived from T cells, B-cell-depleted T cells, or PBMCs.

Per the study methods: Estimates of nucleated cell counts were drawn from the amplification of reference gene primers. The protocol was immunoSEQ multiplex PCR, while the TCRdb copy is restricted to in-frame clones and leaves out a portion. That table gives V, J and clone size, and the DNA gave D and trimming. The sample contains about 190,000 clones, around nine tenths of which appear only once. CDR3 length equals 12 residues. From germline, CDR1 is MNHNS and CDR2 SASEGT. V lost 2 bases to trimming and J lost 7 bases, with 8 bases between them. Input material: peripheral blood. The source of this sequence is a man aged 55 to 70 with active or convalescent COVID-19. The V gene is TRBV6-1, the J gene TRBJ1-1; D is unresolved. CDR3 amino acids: CASSELQIEAFF. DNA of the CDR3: TGTGCCAGCAGTGAATTACAGATTGAAGCTTTCTTT.